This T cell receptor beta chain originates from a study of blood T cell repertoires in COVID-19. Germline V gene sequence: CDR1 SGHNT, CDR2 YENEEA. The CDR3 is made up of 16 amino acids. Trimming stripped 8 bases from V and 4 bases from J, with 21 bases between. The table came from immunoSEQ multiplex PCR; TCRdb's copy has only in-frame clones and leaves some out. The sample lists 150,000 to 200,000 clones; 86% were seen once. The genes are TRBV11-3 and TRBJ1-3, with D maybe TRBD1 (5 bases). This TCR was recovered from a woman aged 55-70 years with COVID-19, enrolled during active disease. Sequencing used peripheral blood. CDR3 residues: CASGRSPTVLGNTIYF. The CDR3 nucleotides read TGTGCCAGCGGGCGGTCCCCGACAGTCCTGGGAAACACCATATATTTT.